The next 26 T cell receptor beta chains were all read from a single sample in a study of blood T cell repertoires in COVID-19. The assay was immunoSEQ multiplex PCR, and TCRdb's table has in-frame clones only and misses some. Counted here are 260,000 or so clones, roughly 90% occurring once; the ten biggest clones make up 0.65% to 0.8%. The sequencing sample was made of peripheral blood. The source of these receptors is a human donor in a cohort sampled during active COVID-19.

The chain links TRBV11-2 to TRBJ2-5, with D unclear. Trimming stripped 5 bases from V and 2 bases from J, with 15 bases between. Germline V gene lookup returns CDR1 SGHAT and CDR2 FQNNGV. The CDR3 totals 15 residues. The CDR3 reads CASSLSRTEQETQYF. DNA of the CDR3: TGTGCCAGCAGCCTCTCAAGAACAGAGCAAGAGACCCAGTACTTC.

The chain links TRBV6-5 to TRBJ2-1, with D perhaps matching TRBD2 (5 bases). This CDR3 has 13 amino acids. The germline CDR1 and CDR2 sequences are MNHEY and SVGAGI. Trimming took 8 bases from V and 5 from J, leaving 13 bases between them. CDR3 coding DNA: TGTGCCAGCGGCGACTACCAACACAATGAGCAGTTCTTC. This translates into CASGDYQHNEQFF.

The chain joins TRBV6-6 to TRBJ1-2, with TRBD1 as a possible D gene (6 bases). The germline gives CDR1 MNHNY, CDR2 SVGAGI (reference sequence). V was shortened by 0 bases and J by 8 bases, with 10 bases between the two germline ends. The length of the CDR3 is 13 residues. CDR3 residues: CASSYSKGGGYTF. The CDR3 region has the DNA TGTGCCAGCAGTTACTCGAAAGGGGGAGGCTACACCTTC.

This clone came up once. The chain carries TRBV29-1 and TRBJ2-7; D is possibly TRBD1 (8 bases). The germline V gene has CDR1 SQVTM and CDR2 ANQGSEA. Trimming took 6 bases from V and 2 from J, leaving 17 bases between them. This CDR3 has 14 amino acids. The CDR3: CSVGTGGGPYEQYF. CDR3 DNA: TGCAGCGTCGGAACAGGGGGAGGGCCCTACGAGCAGTACTTC.

This clone was observed a single time. The V and J genes are TRBV6-4 and TRBJ2-7, with D perhaps TRBD1 (6 bases). Germline assignment: CDR1 MRHNA and CDR2 SNTAGT. V lost 5 bases and J 4 bases, leaving 12 bases between the germline ends. The CDR3 sequence is 13 residues long. Written as DNA, the CDR3 is TGTGCCAGCAGTTACAGGGAAGGTTACGAGCAGTACTTC. Translating gives CASSYREGYEQYF.

V and J are TRBV28 and TRBJ1-5; D call uncertain. The V gene lost 7 bases and the J gene lost 3 bases, with 10 bases spanning the gap. The germline V gene has CDR1 MDHEN and CDR2 SYDVKM. The length of the CDR3 is 13 residues. CDR3 coding DNA: TGTGCCAGCATTCGCAGTAACAATCAGCCCCAGCATTTT. Protein product: CASIRSNNQPQHF.

The genes are TRBV5-4 and TRBJ2-1, with 9 bases matching TRBD2. The germline CDR1 and CDR2 sequences are SGHNT and YYREEE (reference sequence). The CDR3 has 17 residues. Trimming cost V 0 bases and J 5 bases; bases outside gene matches: 9. CDR3 protein: CASSLGSGGLADNEQFF. In DNA, the CDR3 is TGTGCCAGCAGCTTGGGGAGCGGGGGGCTAGCCGACAATGAGCAGTTCTTC. Filled out from reference TRBV5-4 and TRBJ2-1, the complete variable domain reads ETGVTQSPTHLIKTRGQQVTLRCSSQSGHNTVSWYQQALGQGPQFIFQYYREEENGRGNFPPRFSGLQFPNYSSELNVNALELDDSALYLCASSLGSGGLADNEQFFGPGTRLTVL.

This CDR3 reads CASSQGLAGGTDTQYF. For the CDR3, the DNA is TGTGCCAGCAGTCAAGGACTAGCGGGGGGCACAGATACGCAGTATTTT. This chain links TRBV6-6 with TRBJ2-3; 13 bases align to TRBD2. The CDR3 sequence is 16 residues long. Germline trimming cut 5 bases from V and 1 base from J; bases unmatched to any gene: 3. Germline values: CDR1 MNHNY, CDR2 SVGAGI (reference sequence).

This sequence joins TRBV6-5 and TRBJ2-7, with unresolved D. V dropped 4 bases and J dropped 2 bases, with 3 bases sitting between them. Germline CDR1 MNHEY, CDR2 SVGAGI. The CDR3 consists of 11 residues. The CDR3 bases are TGTGCCAGCAGTTCTCCCTACGAGCAGTACTTC. As protein: CASSSPYEQYF.

The chain joins TRBV6-5 to TRBJ1-6, with D unresolved. CDR3 size: 16 residues. Germline V CDR1 and CDR2: MNHEY, SVGAGI. The V and J ends lost 2 bases and 3 bases respectively, with 11 bases between them. CDR3 nucleotides: TGTGCCAGCAGTTACCCTTCGGCGGGCTATAATTCACCCCTCCACTTT. It specifies CASSYPSAGYNSPLHF.

The gene calls are TRBV15 and TRBJ2-7, with D perhaps matching TRBD1 (6 bases). Looked up from germline, CDR1 is LNHNV and CDR2 is YYDKDF (reference sequence). V was clipped by 2 bases and J by 0 bases, with 17 bases between them. The CDR3 totals 17 residues. Here the CDR3 DNA reads TGTGCCACCAGCAGAAAGCTTACAGGGTGGAGCTCCTACGAGCAGTACTTC. Protein sequence: CATSRKLTGWSSYEQYF.

The chain has TRBV9 and TRBJ2-3; 7 nucleotides match TRBD2. V was clipped by 0 bases and J by 1 base; unmatched bases: 5. CDR1 is SGDLS, CDR2 YYNGEE, per germline. This CDR3 has 16 amino acids. The chain's CDR3 is CASSVAHRGGTDTQYF. CDR3 DNA: TGTGCCAGCAGCGTAGCGCACCGGGGGGGCACAGATACGCAGTATTTT.

V is TRBV30 and J is TRBJ1-5; TRBD1 is a possible D gene (6 bases). This CDR3 spans 13 amino acids. The germline CDR1 and CDR2 sequences are GTSNPN and SVGIG (reference sequence). Trimming pared 4 bases from V and 7 bases from J, leaving 14 bases between. CDR3 in DNA: TGTGCCTGGACCAGGGGCCACCGGCAGCCCCAGCATTTT. Translation gives CAWTRGHRQPQHF.

The table lists this clone with a count of one. CDR3 DNA sequence: TGTGCCAGCAGCTTAGCAACAGGGGATAATCAGCCCCAGCATTTT. The encoded protein is CASSLATGDNQPQHF. V gene TRBV11-1 combines with J gene TRBJ1-5; 7 bases are a match to TRBD1. The trim removed 0 bases at V and 4 bases at J, leaving 3 bases unmatched. The CDR3 is made up of 15 amino acids. CDR1 is SGHAT, CDR2 FQDESV, per germline (reference sequence).

The V call is TRBV20-1, the J call TRBJ1-1; tentative D call: TRBD1 (5 bases). The V end lost 2 bases, the J end lost 11 bases, and 12 bases lay between the germline ends. This CDR3 contains 11 residues. Germline CDR1 is DFQATT and CDR2 is SNEGSKA (reference sequence). CDR3 bases: TGCAGTGCTAGACCAGGGCATGGGGCTTTCTTT. This codes for CSARPGHGAFF.

J is TRBJ1-2 and V is TRBV28; D is ambiguous. Between the trimmed V and J ends, which lost 5 bases and 4 bases, there was a span of 11 bases. This CDR3 spans 13 amino acids. CDR1 and CDR2 from the germline V gene are MDHEN and SYDVKM. CDR3 sequence (DNA): TGTGCCAGCAGTGAAGTATTTAGCTATGGCTACACCTTC. Translating it yields CASSEVFSYGYTF.

This clone showed up just a few times. The V gene is TRBV5-5, the J gene TRBJ1-2; D may be TRBD1 (5 bases). The CDR3 sequence is 15 residues long. Trimming shortened V by 2 bases and J by 4 bases, and 15 bases separated the two germline ends. CDR1 is SGHKS, CDR2 YYEKEE, per germline (reference sequence). The chain's CDR3 is CASSFTGKPSYGYTF. The CDR3 coding sequence is TGTGCCAGCAGCTTTACAGGTAAACCGAGCTATGGCTACACCTTC.

The rearrangement uses TRBV24-1 and TRBJ1-2; D call uncertain. Germline CDR1 and CDR2: KGHDR and SFDVKD. The CDR3 has 13 amino acids. The V and J ends lost 6 bases and 8 bases respectively, with 15 bases between them. For the CDR3, the DNA is TGTGCCACCAGTCCTCTCAGCGGCGAGGGCTACACCTTC. Its protein is CATSPLSGEGYTF.

This chain uses TRBV6-5 with TRBJ1-1; 12 bases agree with TRBD1. Germline loops: CDR1 MNHEY, CDR2 SVGAGI. Trimming at V came to 6 bases and at J to 4 bases, leaving 3 bases not matched to a gene. CDR3 length: 14 amino acids. The DNA for the CDR3 is TGTGCCAGCAGGGGGACAGGGGGCGGCACTGAAGCTTTCTTT. Protein sequence: CASRGTGGGTEAFF.

The V gene is TRBV18, the J gene TRBJ2-7, with no clear D. V lost 4 bases, J lost 5 bases, and 6 bases lay in between. Germline V gene lookup returns CDR1 KGHSH and CDR2 LQKENI. The CDR3 contains 11 residues. The CDR3: CASSLYNEQYF. The CDR3 DNA follows: TGTGCCAGCTCACTCTATAACGAGCAGTACTTC.

The chain recombines TRBV4-2 with TRBJ1-4; a possible D gene is TRBD1 (6 bases). Trimming left V 0 bases short and J 3 bases short, with 23 bases between. This CDR3 contains 20 residues. The germline gives CDR1 LGHNA, CDR2 YNFKEQ. DNA for the CDR3: TGTGCCAGCAGCCAAGAACCTAACCTCGGACAGAAGTTTGCTAATGAAAAACTGTTTTTT. Protein product: CASSQEPNLGQKFANEKLFF.

The chain employs TRBV6-2 or TRBV6-3 and TRBJ2-3; possible D gene TRBD2, 5 bases. The germline V gene encodes CDR1 MNHEY and CDR2 SVGEGT. The V gene lost 6 bases and the J gene lost 0 bases, with 16 bases spanning the gap. The CDR3 totals 16 residues. The CDR3 sequence: CASSDLRTPSTDTQYF. The CDR3 DNA reads as TGTGCCAGCAGCGACTTAAGGACTCCTAGCACAGATACGCAGTATTTT.

This chain connects TRBV7-8 to TRBJ1-1, with a tentative D call TRBD1 (5 bases). Germline CDR1 is SGHVS and CDR2 is FQNEAQ. V lost 1 base and J 2 bases, leaving 17 bases between the germline ends. The CDR3 contains 17 residues. The CDR3 DNA follows: TGTGCCAGCAGCTTAGGACCCCGTACCGGGGGTAACACTGAAGCTTTCTTT. This encodes CASSLGPRTGGNTEAFF.

J is TRBJ1-1 and V is TRBV6-1; D unresolved. The CDR3 has 14 amino acids. Germline lookup yields CDR1 MNHNS and CDR2 SASEGT. Trimming took 2 bases from V and 4 from J, leaving 11 bases between them. In nucleotides, the CDR3 is TGTGCCAGCAGTGAAATGAGGAGCGCCACTGAAGCTTTCTTT. It encodes CASSEMRSATEAFF.

The chain recombines TRBV12-3 or TRBV12-4 with TRBJ2-5; 8 bases are a match to TRBD1. The CDR3 totals 13 residues. Unmatched junction bases numbered 3, after V lost 4 bases and J lost 5 bases. This CDR3 reads CASSWTGKETQYF. CDR3 sequence (DNA): TGTGCCAGCAGTTGGACAGGGAAGGAGACCCAGTACTTC.

This chain links TRBV6-5 with TRBJ1-6; D unclear. The CDR3 is made up of 14 amino acids. Trimming cost V 6 bases and J 0 bases, with 6 bases left between them. Germline CDR1 is MNHEY and CDR2 is SVGAGI. The CDR3 region has the DNA TGTGCCAGCAGGCGGAGCTCCTATAATTCACCCCTCCACTTT. Amino acids: CASRRSSYNSPLHF.